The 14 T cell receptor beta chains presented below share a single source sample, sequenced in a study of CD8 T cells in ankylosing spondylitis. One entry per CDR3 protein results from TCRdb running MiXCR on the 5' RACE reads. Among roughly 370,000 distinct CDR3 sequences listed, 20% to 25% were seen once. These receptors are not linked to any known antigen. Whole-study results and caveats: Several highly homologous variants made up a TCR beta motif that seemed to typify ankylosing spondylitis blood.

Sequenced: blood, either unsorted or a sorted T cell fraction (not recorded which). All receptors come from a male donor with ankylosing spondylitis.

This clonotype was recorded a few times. CDR3: CASSVSQRDGPRANEQFF. The CDR3 region has the DNA TGTGCCAGCAGCGTTTCCCAGCGTGACGGACCCCGCGCCAATGAGCAGTTCTTC. The genes are TRBV9 and TRBJ2-1; D is uncertain. From germline, CDR1 is SGDLS and CDR2 YYNGEE. This CDR3 is built from 18 residues. Trimming shortened V by 2 bases and J by 6 bases, and 24 bases separated the two germline ends. The whole variable domain, remainder taken from reference TRBV9 and TRBJ2-1, is DSGVTQTPKHLITATGQRVTLRCSPRSGDLSVYWYQQSLDQGLQFLIQYYNGEERAKGNILERFSAQQFPDLHSELNLSSLELGDSALYFCASSVSQRDGPRANEQFFGPGTRLTVL.

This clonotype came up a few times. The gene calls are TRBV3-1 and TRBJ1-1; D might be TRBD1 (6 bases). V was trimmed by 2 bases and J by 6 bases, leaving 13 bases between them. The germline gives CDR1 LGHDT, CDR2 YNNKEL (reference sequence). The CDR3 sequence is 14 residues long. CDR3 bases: TGTGCCAGCAGCCAAAGGGGTGAGGGGGCTGAAGCTTTCTTT. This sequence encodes CASSQRGEGAEAFF.

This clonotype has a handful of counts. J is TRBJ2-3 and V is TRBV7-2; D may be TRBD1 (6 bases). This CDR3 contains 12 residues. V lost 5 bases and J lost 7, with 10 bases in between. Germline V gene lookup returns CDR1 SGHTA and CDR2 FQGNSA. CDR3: CASSTTGYTQYF. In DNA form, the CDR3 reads TGTGCCAGCAGCACAACAGGGTATACGCAGTATTTT.

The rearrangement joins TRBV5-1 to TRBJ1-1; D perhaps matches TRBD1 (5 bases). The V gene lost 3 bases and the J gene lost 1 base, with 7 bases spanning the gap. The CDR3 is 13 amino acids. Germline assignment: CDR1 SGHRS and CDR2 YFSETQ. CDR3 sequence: CASSSGQNTEAFF. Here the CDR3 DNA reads TGCGCCAGCAGCTCCGGACAGAACACTGAAGCTTTCTTT.

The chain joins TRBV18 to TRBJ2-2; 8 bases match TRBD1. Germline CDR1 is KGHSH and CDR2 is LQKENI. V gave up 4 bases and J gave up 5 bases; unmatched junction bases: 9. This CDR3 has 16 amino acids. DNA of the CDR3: TGTGCCAGCTCACGTGAGACAGGGGTCAAGACCGGGGAGCTGTTTTTT. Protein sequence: CASSRETGVKTGELFF.

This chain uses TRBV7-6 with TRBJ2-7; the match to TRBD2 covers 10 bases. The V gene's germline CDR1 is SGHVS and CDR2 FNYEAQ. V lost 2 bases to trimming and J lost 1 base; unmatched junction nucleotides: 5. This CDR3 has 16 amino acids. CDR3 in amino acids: CASSLSSGSFSYEQYF. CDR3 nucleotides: TGTGCCAGCAGCTTATCTAGCGGGAGTTTTTCCTACGAGCAGTACTTC.

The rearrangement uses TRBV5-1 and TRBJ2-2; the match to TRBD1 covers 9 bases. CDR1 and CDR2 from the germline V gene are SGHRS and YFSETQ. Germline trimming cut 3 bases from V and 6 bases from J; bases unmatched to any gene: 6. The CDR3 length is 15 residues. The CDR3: CASSWGDRDAGELFF. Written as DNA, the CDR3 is TGCGCCAGCAGCTGGGGGGACAGGGATGCCGGGGAGCTGTTTTTT.

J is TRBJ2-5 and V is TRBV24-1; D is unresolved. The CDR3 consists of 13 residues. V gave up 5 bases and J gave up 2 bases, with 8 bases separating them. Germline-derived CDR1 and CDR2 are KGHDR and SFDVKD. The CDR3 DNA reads TGTGCCACCAGTGGAGAAAGACAAGAGACCCAGTACTTC. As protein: CATSGERQETQYF.

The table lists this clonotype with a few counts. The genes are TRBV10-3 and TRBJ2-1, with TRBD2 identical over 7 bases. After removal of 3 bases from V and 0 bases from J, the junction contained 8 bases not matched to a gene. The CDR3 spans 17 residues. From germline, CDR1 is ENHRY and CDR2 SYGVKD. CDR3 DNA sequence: TGTGCCATCAGTGATGTGGGAGGCGGGAGCTCCTACAATGAGCAGTTCTTC. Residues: CAISDVGGGSSYNEQFF.

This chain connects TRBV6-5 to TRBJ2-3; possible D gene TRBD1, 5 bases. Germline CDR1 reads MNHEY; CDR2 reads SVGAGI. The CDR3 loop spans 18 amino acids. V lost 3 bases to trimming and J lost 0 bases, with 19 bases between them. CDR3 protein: CASSYSGRGASSTDTQYF. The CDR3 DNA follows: TGTGCCAGCAGTTATTCCGGGCGTGGGGCGTCTAGCACAGATACGCAGTATTTT.

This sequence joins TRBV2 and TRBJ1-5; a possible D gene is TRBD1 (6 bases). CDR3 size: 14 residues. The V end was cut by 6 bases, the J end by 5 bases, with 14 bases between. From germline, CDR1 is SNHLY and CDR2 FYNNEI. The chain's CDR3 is CASRGRTADQPQHF. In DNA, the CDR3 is TGTGCCAGCAGGGGCCGGACAGCTGATCAGCCCCAGCATTTT.

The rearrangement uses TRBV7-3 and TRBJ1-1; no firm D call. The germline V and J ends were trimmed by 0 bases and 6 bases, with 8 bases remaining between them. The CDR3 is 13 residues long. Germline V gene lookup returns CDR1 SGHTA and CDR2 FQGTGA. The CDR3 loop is CASSLTVWSEAFF. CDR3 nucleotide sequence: TGTGCCAGCAGCTTAACCGTTTGGTCTGAAGCTTTCTTT.

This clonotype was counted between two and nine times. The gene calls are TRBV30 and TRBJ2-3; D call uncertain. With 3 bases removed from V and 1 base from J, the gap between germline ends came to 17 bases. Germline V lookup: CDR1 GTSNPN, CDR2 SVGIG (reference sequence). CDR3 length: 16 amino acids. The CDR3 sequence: CAWSPGRRAGTDTQYF. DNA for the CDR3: TGTGCCTGGAGCCCAGGAAGAAGGGCTGGCACAGATACGCAGTATTTT.

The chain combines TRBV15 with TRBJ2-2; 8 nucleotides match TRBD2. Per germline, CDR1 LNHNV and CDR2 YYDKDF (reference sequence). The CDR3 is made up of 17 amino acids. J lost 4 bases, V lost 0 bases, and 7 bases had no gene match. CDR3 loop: CATSRDRVSGTTGELFF. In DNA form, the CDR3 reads TGTGCCACCAGCAGAGATCGTGTTAGCGGGACCACCGGGGAGCTGTTTTTT.